This T cell receptor beta chain was sequenced for a study of early T cells in non-severe SARS-CoV-2 infection. As for the study in general: Bulk RNA from unsorted whole blood was sequenced; chains were unpaired. Notes on the study in general: VDJdb-based annotation leaned toward anti-spike CD8 responses and missed private and CD4 specificities.

This clonotype has just a few counts. The target antigen is unknown. An end of the junction differs from the germline gene, which may be a read error. Separate cDNA molecules each had unique molecular identifiers attached to them. TCRdb recomputed calls from the 5' RACE reads with MiXCR, one row per CDR3 protein. The table records about 75,000 distinct CDR3 sequences, over 9% of them present only once. Germline V lookup: CDR1 SGHTA, CDR2 FQGNSA. This CDR3 region has 15 residues. This material consisted of whole blood, taken at baseline. The TCR was taken from an adult who was a healthcare worker with PCR-confirmed SARS-CoV-2 infection or an uninfected control (not recorded which). The J gene is TRBJ1-6, the V gene TRBV7-2; D is unresolved. CDR3 in DNA: TGTGCCAGCAGCTTTTTAATGACGGGCCCTTCATCCCTCCACTTT. It translates to CASSFLMTGPSSLHF.